The following is a TCR beta chain sequence with its context. The record originates from a study of blood T cell repertoires in COVID-19. Looking at the study overall: In each case, the material was cDNA or gDNA derived from T cells, B-cell-depleted T cells, or PBMCs.

The CDR3 contains 15 residues. CDR1 and CDR2 (germline): LNHDA, SQIVND (reference sequence). V was clipped by 3 bases and J by 8 bases; unmatched bases: 9. Assay used: immunoSEQ multiplex PCR; TCRdb lists only in-frame clones, some missing. The data contain approximately 220,000 clones, around 84% of them singletons. This receptor was obtained from a man aged 50-60 years who had recovered from COVID-19. V is TRBV19 and J is TRBJ2-1; the match to TRBD1 covers 8 bases. Sample: peripheral blood. The CDR3 spells CASSIMAGGSHEQFF. The CDR3 DNA is TGTGCCAGTAGTATTATGGCAGGGGGCTCGCATGAGCAGTTCTTC. Combining the CDR3 with reference TRBV19 and TRBJ2-1 gives the whole variable domain DGGITQSPKYLFRKEGQNVTLSCEQNLNHDAMYWYRQDPGQGLRLIYYSQIVNDFQKGDIAEGYSVSREKKESFPLTVTSAQKNPTAFYLCASSIMAGGSHEQFFGPGTRLTVL.